This passage covers 18 T cell receptor beta chains from one sample sequenced in a study of blood T cell repertoires in COVID-19. Using immunoSEQ multiplex PCR, the repertoire was profiled, and TCRdb retains in-frame clones only, with some absent. Here the sample spans 250,000 to 300,000 clones, 70% to 90% being singletons. Sequencing was performed on peripheral blood. Receptors were obtained from a man between 18 and 35 years old with active or convalescent COVID-19.

This clone has a single count. The rearrangement joins TRBV15 to TRBJ2-7; maybe TRBD1 (5 bases). The length of the CDR3 is 17 residues. Germline CDR1 is LNHNV and CDR2 is YYDKDF (reference sequence). V was trimmed by 2 bases and J by 4 bases, leaving 21 bases between them. The CDR3 reads CATSRPVGAEGRYEQYF. CDR3 nucleotide sequence: TGTGCCACCAGCAGACCGGTAGGGGCAGAAGGTCGGTACGAGCAGTACTTC.

In nucleotides, the CDR3 is TGTGCCAGCTTGTTGACAGGCGGGAATTCACCCCTCCACTTT. Amino acids: CASLLTGGNSPLHF. This chain links TRBV6-5 with TRBJ1-6; TRBD1 might be the D (6 bases). Germline loops: CDR1 MNHEY, CDR2 SVGAGI. V was shortened by 8 bases and J by 7 bases, with 15 bases between the two germline ends. The CDR3 length is 14 residues.

This clone was observed a few times. V usage is TRBV20-1 and J usage is TRBJ1-5; a possible D gene is TRBD1 (6 bases). This CDR3 contains 13 residues. V shed 3 bases and J shed 7 bases, with 13 bases lying between them. Germline-derived CDR1 and CDR2 are DFQATT and SNEGSKA (reference sequence). The CDR3 bases are TGCAGTGCTAGTAACAGGGCGGGCCAGCCCCAGCATTTT. Protein sequence: CSASNRAGQPQHF.

This rearrangement joins TRBV24-1 to TRBJ2-2; no definite D call. The length of the CDR3 is 14 residues. Germline CDR1 reads KGHDR; CDR2 reads SFDVKD. V dropped 6 bases and J dropped 4 bases, with 11 bases sitting between them. The CDR3 loop reads CATSLTTSTGELFF. The DNA of the CDR3 is TGTGCCACCAGTCTTACTACGTCCACCGGGGAGCTGTTTTTT.

CDR3 nucleotide sequence: TGTGCCAGCAACGCCGACAGCCTAGGGACCCAGTACTTC. The encoded protein is CASNADSLGTQYF. The gene calls are TRBV3-1 (or the pseudogene TRBV3-2) and TRBJ2-5; maybe TRBD1 (5 bases). Germline V gene sequence: CDR1 LGHDT, CDR2 YNNKEL (reference sequence). The CDR3 is made up of 13 amino acids. The V gene lost 7 bases and the J gene lost 7 bases, with 16 bases spanning the gap.

This chain links TRBV25-1 with TRBJ1-3; D not resolved. Trimming removed 2 bases at V and 8 bases at J, with 10 bases between. The CDR3 covers 13 residues. Germline values: CDR1 MGHDK, CDR2 SYGVNS. CDR3 sequence: CASSEGSLDTIYF. Written as DNA, the CDR3 is TGTGCCAGCAGTGAAGGGTCGCTAGACACCATATATTTT. Filled out from reference TRBV25-1 and TRBJ1-3, the complete variable domain reads EADIYQTPRYLVIGTGKKITLECSQTMGHDKMYWYQQDPGMELHLIHYSYGVNSTEKGDLSSESTVSRIRTEHFPLTLESARPSHTSQYLCASSEGSLDTIYFGEGSWLTVV.

The chain recombines TRBV3-1 (or the pseudogene TRBV3-2) with TRBJ2-2; no clear D gene. The CDR3 is 14 amino acids. V lost 3 bases to trimming and J lost 7 bases, with 12 bases between them. Germline CDR1 and CDR2: LGHDT and YNNKEL (reference sequence). Here the CDR3 reads CASSHLEGDGELFF. CDR3 DNA sequence: TGTGCCAGCAGCCACTTAGAAGGAGACGGGGAGCTGTTTTTT.

V is TRBV7-9 and J is TRBJ2-5; D not resolved. This CDR3 region has 12 residues. Germline CDR1 SEHNR, CDR2 FQNEAQ (reference sequence). The V gene lost 5 bases and the J gene lost 5 bases, with 9 bases spanning the gap. The CDR3 DNA reads as TGTGCCAGCAGCCTCCAGTACGAGACCCAGTACTTC. The encoded protein is CASSLQYETQYF.

V and J are TRBV24-1 and TRBJ1-2; TRBD1 might be the D (5 bases). The germline V gene has CDR1 KGHDR and CDR2 SFDVKD. V lost 7 bases and J 7 bases, leaving 18 bases between the germline ends. This CDR3 spans 14 amino acids. The CDR3 DNA sequence: TGTGCCACCAGCGGGGGTGCACTCACATCTGGCTACACCTTC. It encodes CATSGGALTSGYTF.

The rearrangement uses TRBV7-8 and TRBJ1-2, with 9 bases lining up with TRBD1. V shed 5 bases and J 5 bases; nucleotides not matched to a gene: 9. Germline CDR1 and CDR2: SGHVS and FQNEAQ. The CDR3 extends over 15 amino acids. The CDR3, as DNA: TGTGCCAGCAGCCAAAGGACAGGGGATTCGTATGGCTACACCTTC. Encoded protein: CASSQRTGDSYGYTF.

This chain connects TRBV29-1 to TRBJ1-1; 9 bases match TRBD1. Germline assignment: CDR1 SQVTM and CDR2 ANQGSEA. The V gene end was trimmed by 6 bases and the J gene end by 5 bases; junction bases not matched to a gene: 4. The CDR3 spans 12 residues. The CDR3 region is CSVRDRDTEAFF. CDR3 in DNA: TGCAGCGTACGGGACAGGGATACTGAAGCTTTCTTT.

The chain has TRBV28 and TRBJ2-3; TRBD2 agrees at 11 bases. CDR1 and CDR2 (germline): MDHEN, SYDVKM. J lost 6 bases, V lost 7 bases, and 6 bases had no gene match. This CDR3 region has 14 residues. Written as DNA, the CDR3 is TGTGCCAGCAAGCTAGCGGGGGGCTGGGATACGCAGTATTTT. As protein: CASKLAGGWDTQYF.

J is TRBJ1-1 and V is TRBV18; 9 nucleotides align to TRBD1. The V segment lost 4 bases and the J segment 7 bases; nucleotides outside the gene matches: 4. The CDR3 extends over 13 amino acids. Germline CDR1 reads KGHSH; CDR2 reads LQKENI. In DNA form, the CDR3 reads TGTGCCAGCTCACGAACAGGGGGCGTTGAAGCTTTCTTT. The encoded protein is CASSRTGGVEAFF.

The chain links TRBV5-1 to TRBJ2-3; possible D gene TRBD2, 6 bases. Per germline, CDR1 SGHRS and CDR2 YFSETQ. CDR3 size: 14 residues. Trimming removed 1 base at V and 2 bases at J, with 8 bases between. CDR3 coding DNA: TGCGCCAGCAGCTTGCAGGGACTCACAGATACGCAGTATTTT. It translates to CASSLQGLTDTQYF. The full variable domain, completed using reference TRBV5-1 and TRBJ2-3, is KAGVTQTPRYLIKTRGQQVTLSCSPISGHRSVSWYQQTPGQGLQFLFEYFSETQRNKGNFPGRFSGRQFSNSRSEMNVSTLELGDSALYLCASSLQGLTDTQYFGPGTRLTVL.

Notes on this clone: Other DNA sequences within the sample encode an identical CDR3. This rearrangement joins TRBV19 to TRBJ2-2; TRBD1 aligns across 8 bases. The CDR3 is 13 amino acids. Unmatched junction bases numbered 3, after V lost 8 bases and J lost 4 bases. In germline, CDR1 is LNHDA, CDR2 SQIVND (reference sequence). Written as DNA, the CDR3 is TGTGCCAGTTCTACAGGGGGCACCGGGGAGCTGTTTTTT. This gives the protein CASSTGGTGELFF.

V usage is TRBV24-1 and J usage is TRBJ2-7, with D perhaps matching TRBD2 (6 bases). Deletions cut 7 bases from V and 6 bases from J, with 18 bases between. CDR1 is KGHDR and CDR2 is SFDVKD in the germline V gene. The CDR3 totals 14 residues. CDR3 sequence (DNA): TGTGCCACCAGGGGAATGGAGGGAGCTCGCGAGCAGTACTTC. It codes for CATRGMEGAREQYF.

The count of this clone is one. The chain recombines TRBV24-1 with TRBJ2-4; TRBD2 agrees at 14 bases. Germline CDR1 and CDR2: KGHDR and SFDVKD. The ends lost 5 bases at V and 8 bases at J; junction bases unmatched: 10. The CDR3 runs to 17 residues. The CDR3 DNA is TGTGCCACCAGTGCCCCGACTAGCGGGGGGGCCCCTGACATTCAGTACTTC. Its protein product is CATSAPTSGGAPDIQYF.

The sample holds a few counts of this clone. V is TRBV23-1 and J is TRBJ2-2, with D maybe TRBD2 (5 bases). TRBV23-1 is noted as an ORF with a role that remains uncertain. The CDR3 contains 14 residues. With 4 bases removed from V and 2 bases from J, the gap between germline ends came to 8 bases. This CDR3 is CASSRGLNTGELFF. For the CDR3, the DNA is TGCGCCAGCAGTCGCGGACTCAACACCGGGGAGCTGTTTTTT.